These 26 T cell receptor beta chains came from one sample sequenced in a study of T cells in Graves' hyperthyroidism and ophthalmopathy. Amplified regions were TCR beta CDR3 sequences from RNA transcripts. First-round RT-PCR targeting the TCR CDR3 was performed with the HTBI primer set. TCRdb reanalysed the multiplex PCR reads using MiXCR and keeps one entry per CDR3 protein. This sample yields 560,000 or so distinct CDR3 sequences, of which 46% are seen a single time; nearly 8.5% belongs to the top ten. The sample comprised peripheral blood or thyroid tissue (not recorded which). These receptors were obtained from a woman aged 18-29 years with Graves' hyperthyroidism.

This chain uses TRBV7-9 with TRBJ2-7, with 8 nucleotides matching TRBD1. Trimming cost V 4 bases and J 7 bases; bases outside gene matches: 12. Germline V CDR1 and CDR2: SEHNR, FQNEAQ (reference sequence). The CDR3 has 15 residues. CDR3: CASSSTGGRLGEQYF. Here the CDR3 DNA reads TGTGCCAGCAGCTCTACAGGGGGTCGTTTGGGGGAGCAGTACTTC. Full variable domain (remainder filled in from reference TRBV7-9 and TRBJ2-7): DTGVSQNPRHKITKRGQNVTFRCDPISEHNRLYWYRQTLGQGPEFLTYFQNEAQLEKSRLLSDRFSAERPKGSFSTLEIQRTEQGDSAMYLCASSSTGGRLGEQYFGPGTRLTVT.

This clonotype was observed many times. The CDR3 reads CASSPGTGVQGNQPQHF. DNA of the CDR3: TGTGCCAGCAGTCCCGGGACAGGGGTTCAGGGCAATCAGCCCCAGCATTTT. This chain connects TRBV12-3 or TRBV12-4 to TRBJ1-5; 10 nucleotides agree with TRBD1. With 5 bases clipped from V and 2 bases from J, the junction kept 9 bases outside the gene matches. CDR3 length equals 17 residues.

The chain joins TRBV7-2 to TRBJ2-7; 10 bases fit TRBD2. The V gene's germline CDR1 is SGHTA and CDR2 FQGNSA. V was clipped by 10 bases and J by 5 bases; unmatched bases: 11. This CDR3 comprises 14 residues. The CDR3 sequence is CATSEREGLNEQYF. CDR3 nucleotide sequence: TGTGCCACCTCCGAGCGGGAGGGCCTCAACGAGCAGTACTTC.

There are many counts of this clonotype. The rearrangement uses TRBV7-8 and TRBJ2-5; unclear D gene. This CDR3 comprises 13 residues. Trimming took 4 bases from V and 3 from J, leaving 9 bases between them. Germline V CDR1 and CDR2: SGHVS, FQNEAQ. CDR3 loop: CASSSPREETQYF. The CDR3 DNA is TGTGCCAGCAGCTCGCCCCGAGAAGAGACCCAGTACTTC.

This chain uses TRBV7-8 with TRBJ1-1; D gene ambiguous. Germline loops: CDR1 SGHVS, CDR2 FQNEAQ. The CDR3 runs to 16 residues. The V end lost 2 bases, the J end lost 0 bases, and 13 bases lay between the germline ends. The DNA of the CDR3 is TGTGCCAGCAGCTTAAGTCGTACAGCAGTGAACACTGAAGCTTTCTTT. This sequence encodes CASSLSRTAVNTEAFF.

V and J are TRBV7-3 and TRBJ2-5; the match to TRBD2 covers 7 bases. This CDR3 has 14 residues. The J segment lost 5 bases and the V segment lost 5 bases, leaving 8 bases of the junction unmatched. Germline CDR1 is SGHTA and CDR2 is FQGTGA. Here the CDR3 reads CASSPGLVGETQYF. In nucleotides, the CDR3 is TGTGCCAGCAGCCCCGGACTAGTTGGGGAGACCCAGTACTTC. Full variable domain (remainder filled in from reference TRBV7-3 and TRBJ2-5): GAGVSQTPSNKVTEKGKYVELRCDPISGHTALYWYRQSLGQGPEFLIYFQGTGAADDSGLPNDRFFAVRPEGSVSTLKIQRTERGDSAVYLCASSPGLVGETQYFGPGTRLLVL.

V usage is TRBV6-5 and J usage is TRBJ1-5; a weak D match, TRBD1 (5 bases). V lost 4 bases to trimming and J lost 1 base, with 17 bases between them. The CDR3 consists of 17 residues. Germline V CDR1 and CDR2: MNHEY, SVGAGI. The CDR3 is CASSSLPGGESNQPQHF. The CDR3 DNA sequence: TGTGCCAGCAGTTCCCTCCCGGGGGGGGAAAGCAATCAGCCCCAGCATTTT.

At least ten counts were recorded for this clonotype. CDR3 loop: CASSVAARSGYTF. As DNA, the CDR3 is TGTGCCAGCAGCGTAGCGGCGAGGTCTGGCTACACCTTC. The chain is built from TRBV9 and TRBJ1-2; D uncertain. V was trimmed by 0 bases and J by 7 bases, leaving 10 bases between them. CDR1 and CDR2 (germline): SGDLS, YYNGEE. The CDR3 sequence is 13 residues long.

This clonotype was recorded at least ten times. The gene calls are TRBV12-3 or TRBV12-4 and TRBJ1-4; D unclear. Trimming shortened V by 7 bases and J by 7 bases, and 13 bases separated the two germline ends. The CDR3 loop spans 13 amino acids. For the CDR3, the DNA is TGTGCCAGCACCCCGGCCGGTGGTGAAAAACTGTTTTTT. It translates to CASTPAGGEKLFF.

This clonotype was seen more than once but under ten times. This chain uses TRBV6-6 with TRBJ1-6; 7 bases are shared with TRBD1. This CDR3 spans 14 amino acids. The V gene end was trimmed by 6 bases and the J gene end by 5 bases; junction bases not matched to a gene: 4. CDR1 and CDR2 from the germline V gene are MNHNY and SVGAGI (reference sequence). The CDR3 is CASRAGTDNSPLHF. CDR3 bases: TGTGCCAGCAGAGCCGGGACAGATAATTCACCCCTCCACTTT.

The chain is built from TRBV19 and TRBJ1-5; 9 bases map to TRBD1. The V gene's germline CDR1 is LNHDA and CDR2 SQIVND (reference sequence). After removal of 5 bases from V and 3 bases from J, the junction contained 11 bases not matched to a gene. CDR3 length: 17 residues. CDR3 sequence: CASSQQTGGQTNQPQHF. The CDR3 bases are TGTGCCAGTAGTCAACAGACAGGGGGGCAAACCAATCAGCCCCAGCATTTT.

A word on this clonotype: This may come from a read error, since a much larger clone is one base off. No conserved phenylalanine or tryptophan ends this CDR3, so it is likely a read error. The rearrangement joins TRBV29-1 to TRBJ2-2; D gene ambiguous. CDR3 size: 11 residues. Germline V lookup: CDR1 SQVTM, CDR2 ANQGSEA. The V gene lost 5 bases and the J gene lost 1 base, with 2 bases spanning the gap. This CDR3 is CSVQNTGELFL. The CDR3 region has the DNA TGCAGCGTTCAGAACACCGGGGAGCTGTTTTTA.

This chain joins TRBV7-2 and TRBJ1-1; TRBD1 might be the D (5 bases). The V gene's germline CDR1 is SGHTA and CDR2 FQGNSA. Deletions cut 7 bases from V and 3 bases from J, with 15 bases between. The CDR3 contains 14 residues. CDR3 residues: CASTDPQGDTEAFF. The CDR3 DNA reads TGTGCCAGCACGGATCCCCAGGGTGACACTGAAGCTTTCTTT.

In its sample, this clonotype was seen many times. The CDR3 sequence is CATSEGHGYTF. The CDR3 DNA is TGTGCCACCAGTGAAGGGCATGGCTACACCTTC. This chain links TRBV24-1 with TRBJ1-2; no reliable D call. Trimming left V 4 bases short and J 6 bases short, with 5 bases between. The CDR3 extends over 11 amino acids. CDR1 and CDR2 from the germline V gene are KGHDR and SFDVKD.

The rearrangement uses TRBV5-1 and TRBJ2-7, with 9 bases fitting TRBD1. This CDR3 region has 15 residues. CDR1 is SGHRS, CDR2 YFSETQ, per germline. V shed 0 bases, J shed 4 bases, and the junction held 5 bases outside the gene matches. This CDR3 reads CASSLDAGQGYEQYF. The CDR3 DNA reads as TGCGCCAGCAGCTTGGACGCGGGACAGGGTTACGAGCAGTACTTC.

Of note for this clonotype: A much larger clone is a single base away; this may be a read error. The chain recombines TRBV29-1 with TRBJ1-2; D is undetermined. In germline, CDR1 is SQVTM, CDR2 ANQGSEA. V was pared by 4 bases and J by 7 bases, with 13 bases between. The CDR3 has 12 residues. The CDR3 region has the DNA TGCAGCGTTGTTGGGGTCGGCTGTGGCTACACCTTC. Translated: CSVVGVGCGYTF.

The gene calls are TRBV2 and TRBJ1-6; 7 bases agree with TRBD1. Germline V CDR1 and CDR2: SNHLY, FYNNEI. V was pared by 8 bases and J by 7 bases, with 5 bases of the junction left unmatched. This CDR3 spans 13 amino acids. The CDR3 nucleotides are TGTGCCAGCGGACAGGTCCCAAATTCACCCCTCCACTTT. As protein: CASGQVPNSPLHF. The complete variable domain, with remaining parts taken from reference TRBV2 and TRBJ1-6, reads EPEVTQTPSHQVTQMGQEVILRCVPISNHLYFYWYRQILGQKVEFLVSFYNNEISEKSEIFDDQFSVERPDGSNFTLKIRSTKLEDSAMYFCASGQVPNSPLHFGNGTRLTVT.

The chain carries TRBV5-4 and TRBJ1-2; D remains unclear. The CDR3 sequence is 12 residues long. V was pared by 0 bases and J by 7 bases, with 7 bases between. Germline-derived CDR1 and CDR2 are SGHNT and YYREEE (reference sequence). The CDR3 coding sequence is TGTGCCAGCAGCTTGGCGGCAGCTGGCTACACCTTC. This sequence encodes CASSLAAAGYTF. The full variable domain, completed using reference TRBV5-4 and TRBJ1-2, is ETGVTQSPTHLIKTRGQQVTLRCSSQSGHNTVSWYQQALGQGPQFIFQYYREEENGRGNFPPRFSGLQFPNYSSELNVNALELDDSALYLCASSLAAAGYTFGSGTRLTVV.

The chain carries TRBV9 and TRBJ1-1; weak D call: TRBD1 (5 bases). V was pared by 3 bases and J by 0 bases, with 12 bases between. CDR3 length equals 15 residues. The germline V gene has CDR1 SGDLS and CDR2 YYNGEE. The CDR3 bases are TGTGCCAGCAGCGAGGAGGGACGGATGAACACTGAAGCTTTCTTT. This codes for CASSEEGRMNTEAFF.

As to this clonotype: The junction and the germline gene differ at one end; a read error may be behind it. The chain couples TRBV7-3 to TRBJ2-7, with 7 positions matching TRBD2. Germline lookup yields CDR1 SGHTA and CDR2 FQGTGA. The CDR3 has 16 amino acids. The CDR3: CASSQGASGEAYEQYF. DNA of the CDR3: TGCGCCAGCAGCCAAGGGGCTAGCGGAGAGGCCTACGAGCAGTACTTC.

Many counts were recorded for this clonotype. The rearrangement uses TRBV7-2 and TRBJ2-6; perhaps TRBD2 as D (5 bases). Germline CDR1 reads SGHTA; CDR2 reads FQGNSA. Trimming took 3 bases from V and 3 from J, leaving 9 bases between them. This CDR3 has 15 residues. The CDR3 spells CASSLPGVGANVLTF. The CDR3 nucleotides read TGTGCCAGCAGCTTGCCCGGGGTTGGGGCCAACGTCCTGACTTTC.

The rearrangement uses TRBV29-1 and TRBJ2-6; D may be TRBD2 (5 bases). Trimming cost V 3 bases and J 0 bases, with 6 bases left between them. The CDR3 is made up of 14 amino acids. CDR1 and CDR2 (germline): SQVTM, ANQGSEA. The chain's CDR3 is CSVEAGSGANVLTF. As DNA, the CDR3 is TGCAGCGTTGAGGCGGGCTCTGGGGCCAACGTCCTGACTTTC.

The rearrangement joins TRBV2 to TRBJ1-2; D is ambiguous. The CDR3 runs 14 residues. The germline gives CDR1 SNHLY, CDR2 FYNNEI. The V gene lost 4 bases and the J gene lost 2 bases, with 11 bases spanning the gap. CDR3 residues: CASSARRPNYGYTF. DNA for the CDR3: TGTGCCAGCAGTGCTCGAAGGCCCAACTATGGCTACACCTTC.

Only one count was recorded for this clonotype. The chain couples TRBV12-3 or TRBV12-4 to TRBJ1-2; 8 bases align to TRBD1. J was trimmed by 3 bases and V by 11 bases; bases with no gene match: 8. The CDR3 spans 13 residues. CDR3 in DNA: TGTGCCCAAAATTGGGACAGGTACTATGGCTACACCTTC. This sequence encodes CAQNWDRYYGYTF.

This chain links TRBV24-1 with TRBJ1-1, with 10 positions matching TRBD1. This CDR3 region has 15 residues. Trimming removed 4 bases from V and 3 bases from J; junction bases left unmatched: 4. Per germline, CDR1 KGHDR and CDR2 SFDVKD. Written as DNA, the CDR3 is TGTGCCACCAGTGAAGGGACAGGGGACCACACTGAAGCTTTCTTT. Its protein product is CATSEGTGDHTEAFF.

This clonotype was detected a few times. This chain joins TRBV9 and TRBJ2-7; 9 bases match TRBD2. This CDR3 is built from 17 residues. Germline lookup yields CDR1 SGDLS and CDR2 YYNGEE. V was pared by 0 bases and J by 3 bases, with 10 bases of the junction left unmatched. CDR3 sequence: CASSVGEGLAGNYEQYF. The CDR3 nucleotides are TGTGCCAGCAGCGTAGGGGAGGGGCTAGCGGGAAACTACGAGCAGTACTTC.